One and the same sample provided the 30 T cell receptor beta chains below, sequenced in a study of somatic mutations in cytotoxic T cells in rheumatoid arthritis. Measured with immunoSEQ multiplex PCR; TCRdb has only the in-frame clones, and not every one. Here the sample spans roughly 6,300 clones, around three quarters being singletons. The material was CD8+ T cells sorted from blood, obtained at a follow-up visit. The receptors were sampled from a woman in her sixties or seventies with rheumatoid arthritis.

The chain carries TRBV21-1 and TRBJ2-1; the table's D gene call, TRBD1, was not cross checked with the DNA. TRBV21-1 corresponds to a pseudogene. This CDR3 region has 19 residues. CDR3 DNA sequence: TGTGCCAGCAGGGACAGGGGGCGCGTCGGGTTGTGCTTCTACAATGAGCAGTTCTTC. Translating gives CASRDRGRVGLCFYNEQFF.

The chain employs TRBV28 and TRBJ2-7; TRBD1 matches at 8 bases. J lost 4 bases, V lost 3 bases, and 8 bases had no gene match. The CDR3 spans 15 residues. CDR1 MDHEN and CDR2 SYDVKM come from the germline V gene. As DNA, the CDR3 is TGTGCCAGCAGTTTTCGATCGGACAGGGTTTACGAGCAGTACTTC. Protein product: CASSFRSDRVYEQYF.

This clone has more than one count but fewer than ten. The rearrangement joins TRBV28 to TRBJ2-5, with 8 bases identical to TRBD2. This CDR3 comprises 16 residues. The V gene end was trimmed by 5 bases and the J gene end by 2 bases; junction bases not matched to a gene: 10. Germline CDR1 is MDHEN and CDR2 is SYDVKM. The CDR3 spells CASSLLVTSAQETQYF. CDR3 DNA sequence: TGTGCCAGCAGTCTACTCGTGACTAGCGCACAAGAGACCCAGTACTTC.

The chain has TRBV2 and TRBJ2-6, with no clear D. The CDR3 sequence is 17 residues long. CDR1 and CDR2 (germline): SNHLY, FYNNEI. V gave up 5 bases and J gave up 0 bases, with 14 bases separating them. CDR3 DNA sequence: TGTGCCAGCAGTCCCGGGCCAACCAACTCTGGGGCCAACGTCCTGACTTTC. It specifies CASSPGPTNSGANVLTF.

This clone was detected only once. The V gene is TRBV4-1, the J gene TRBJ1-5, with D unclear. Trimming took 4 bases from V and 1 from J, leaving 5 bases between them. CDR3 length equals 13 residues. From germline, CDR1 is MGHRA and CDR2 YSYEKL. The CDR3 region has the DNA TGCGCCAGCAGCCCTCGAAGCAATCAGCCCCAGCATTTT. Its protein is CASSPRSNQPQHF.

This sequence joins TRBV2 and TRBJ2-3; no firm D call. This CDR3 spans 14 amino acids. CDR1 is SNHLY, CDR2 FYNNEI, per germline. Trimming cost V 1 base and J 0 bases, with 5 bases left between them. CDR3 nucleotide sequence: TGTGCCAGCAGTGAAGGGCGGAGCACAGATACGCAGTATTTT. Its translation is CASSEGRSTDTQYF.

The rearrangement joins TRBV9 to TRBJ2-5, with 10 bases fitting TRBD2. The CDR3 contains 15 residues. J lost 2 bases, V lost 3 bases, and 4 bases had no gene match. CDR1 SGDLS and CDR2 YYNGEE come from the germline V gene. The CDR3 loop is CASSGSGRPQETQYF. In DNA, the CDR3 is TGTGCCAGCAGCGGTAGCGGGAGGCCTCAAGAGACCCAGTACTTC.

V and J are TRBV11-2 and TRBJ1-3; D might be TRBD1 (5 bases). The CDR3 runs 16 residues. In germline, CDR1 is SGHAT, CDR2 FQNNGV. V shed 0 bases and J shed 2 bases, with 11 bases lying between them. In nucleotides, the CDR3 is TGTGCCAGCAGCTTAGATGGGTGGGGGACTGGAAACACCATATATTTT. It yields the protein CASSLDGWGTGNTIYF.

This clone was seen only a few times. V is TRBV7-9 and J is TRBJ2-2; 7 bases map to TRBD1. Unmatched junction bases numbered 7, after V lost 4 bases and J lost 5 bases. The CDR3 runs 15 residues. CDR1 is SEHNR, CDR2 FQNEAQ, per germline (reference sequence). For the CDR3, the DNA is TGTGCCAGCAGCTCATTCTACAGGGGAACCGGGGAGCTGTTTTTT. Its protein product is CASSSFYRGTGELFF.

CDR3 loop: CASSLEAGAVEEHF. The CDR3 bases are TGTGCCAGCAGCTTAGAGGCAGGGGCTGTGGAGGAGCATTTT. This chain joins TRBV11-2 and TRBJ1-5, with D maybe TRBD1 (6 bases). The length of the CDR3 is 14 residues. V was trimmed by 0 bases and J by 14 bases, leaving 17 bases between them. The germline V gene encodes CDR1 SGHAT and CDR2 FQNNGV.

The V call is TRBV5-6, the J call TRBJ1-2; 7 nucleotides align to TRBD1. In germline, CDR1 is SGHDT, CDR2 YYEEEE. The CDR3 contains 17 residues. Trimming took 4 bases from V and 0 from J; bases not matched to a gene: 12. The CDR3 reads CASSPMTGFEPNYGYTF. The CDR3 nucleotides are TGTGCCAGCAGCCCGATGACAGGGTTTGAACCTAACTATGGCTACACCTTC.

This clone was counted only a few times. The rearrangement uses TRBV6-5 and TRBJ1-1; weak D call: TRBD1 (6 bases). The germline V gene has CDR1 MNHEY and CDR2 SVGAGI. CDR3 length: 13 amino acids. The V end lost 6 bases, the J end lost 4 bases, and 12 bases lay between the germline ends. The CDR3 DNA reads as TGTGCCAGCAGGGGGGGCTCGCTCACTGAAGCTTTCTTT. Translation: CASRGGSLTEAFF.

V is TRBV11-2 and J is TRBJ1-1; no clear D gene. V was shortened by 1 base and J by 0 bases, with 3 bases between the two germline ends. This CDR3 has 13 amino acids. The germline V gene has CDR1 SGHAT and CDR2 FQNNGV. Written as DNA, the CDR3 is TGTGCCAGCAGCTTAGTAGTGAACACTGAAGCTTTCTTT. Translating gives CASSLVVNTEAFF.

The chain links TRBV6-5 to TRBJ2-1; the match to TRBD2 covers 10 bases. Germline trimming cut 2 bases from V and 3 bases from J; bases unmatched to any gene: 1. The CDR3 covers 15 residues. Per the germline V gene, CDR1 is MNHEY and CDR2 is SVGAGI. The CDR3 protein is CASSYRLAGYNEQFF. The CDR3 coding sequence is TGTGCCAGCAGTTACCGACTAGCGGGCTACAATGAGCAGTTCTTC.

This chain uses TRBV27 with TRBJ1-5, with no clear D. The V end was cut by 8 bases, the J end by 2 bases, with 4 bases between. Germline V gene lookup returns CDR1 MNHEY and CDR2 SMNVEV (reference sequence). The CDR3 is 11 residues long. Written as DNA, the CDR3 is TGTGCCAGCGGTGGCAATCAGCCCCAGCATTTT. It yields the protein CASGGNQPQHF.

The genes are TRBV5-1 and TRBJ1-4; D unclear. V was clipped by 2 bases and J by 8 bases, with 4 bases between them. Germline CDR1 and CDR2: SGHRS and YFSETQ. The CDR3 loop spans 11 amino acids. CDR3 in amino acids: CASSFGEKLFF. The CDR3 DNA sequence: TGCGCCAGCAGCTTTGGGGAAAAACTGTTTTTT. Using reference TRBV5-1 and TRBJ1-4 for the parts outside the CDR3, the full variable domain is KAGVTQTPRYLIKTRGQQVTLSCSPISGHRSVSWYQQTPGQGLQFLFEYFSETQRNKGNFPGRFSGRQFSNSRSEMNVSTLELGDSALYLCASSFGEKLFFGSGTQLSVL.

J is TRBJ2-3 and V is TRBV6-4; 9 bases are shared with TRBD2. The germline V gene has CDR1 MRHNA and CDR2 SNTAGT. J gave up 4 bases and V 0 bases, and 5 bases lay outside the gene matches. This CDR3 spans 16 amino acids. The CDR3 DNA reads TGTGCCAGCAGTGACTCGGCGGGGGGGCCCCCAGATACGCAGTATTTT. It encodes CASSDSAGGPPDTQYF.

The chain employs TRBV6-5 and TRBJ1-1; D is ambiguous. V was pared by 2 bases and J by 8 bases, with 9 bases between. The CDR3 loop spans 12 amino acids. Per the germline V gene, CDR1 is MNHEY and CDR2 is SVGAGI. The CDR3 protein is CASSYTGSEAFF. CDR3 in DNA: TGTGCCAGCAGTTACACGGGCTCGGAAGCTTTCTTT.

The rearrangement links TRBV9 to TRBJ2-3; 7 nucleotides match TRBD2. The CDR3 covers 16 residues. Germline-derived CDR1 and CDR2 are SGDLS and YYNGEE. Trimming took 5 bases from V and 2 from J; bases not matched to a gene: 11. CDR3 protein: CASSGDGSGVTDTQYF. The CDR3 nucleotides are TGTGCCAGCAGTGGGGATGGAAGCGGGGTCACAGATACGCAGTATTTT.

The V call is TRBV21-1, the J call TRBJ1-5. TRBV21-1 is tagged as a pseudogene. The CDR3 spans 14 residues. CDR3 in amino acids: CASSKRGGNQPQHF. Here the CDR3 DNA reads TGTGCCAGCAGCAAGAGGGGAGGCAATCAGCCCCAGCATTTT.

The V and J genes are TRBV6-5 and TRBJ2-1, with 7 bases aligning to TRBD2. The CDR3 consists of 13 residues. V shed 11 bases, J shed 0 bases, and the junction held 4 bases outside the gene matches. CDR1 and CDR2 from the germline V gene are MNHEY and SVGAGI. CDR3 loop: CASGGSSYNEQFF. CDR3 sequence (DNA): TGTGCCTCCGGCGGGAGCTCCTACAATGAGCAGTTCTTC.

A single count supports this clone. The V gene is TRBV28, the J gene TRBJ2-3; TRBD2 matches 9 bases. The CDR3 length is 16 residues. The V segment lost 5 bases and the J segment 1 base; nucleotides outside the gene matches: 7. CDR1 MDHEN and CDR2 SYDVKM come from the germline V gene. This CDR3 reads CASSRLADGGTDTQYF. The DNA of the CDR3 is TGTGCCAGCAGTAGACTAGCGGATGGGGGCACAGATACGCAGTATTTT.

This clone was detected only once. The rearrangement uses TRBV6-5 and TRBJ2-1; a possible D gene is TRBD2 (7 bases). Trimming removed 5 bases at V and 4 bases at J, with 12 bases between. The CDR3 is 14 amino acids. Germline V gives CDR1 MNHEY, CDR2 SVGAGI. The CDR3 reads CASSLRGAYNEQFF. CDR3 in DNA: TGTGCCAGCAGTCTCCGGGGGGCTTACAATGAGCAGTTCTTC.

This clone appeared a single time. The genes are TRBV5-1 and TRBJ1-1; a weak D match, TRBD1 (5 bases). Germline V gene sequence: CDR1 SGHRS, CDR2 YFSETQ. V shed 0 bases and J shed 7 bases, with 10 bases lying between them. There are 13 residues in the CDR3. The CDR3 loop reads CASSLGGSDEAFF. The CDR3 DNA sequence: TGCGCCAGCAGCTTGGGGGGCAGCGATGAAGCTTTCTTT.

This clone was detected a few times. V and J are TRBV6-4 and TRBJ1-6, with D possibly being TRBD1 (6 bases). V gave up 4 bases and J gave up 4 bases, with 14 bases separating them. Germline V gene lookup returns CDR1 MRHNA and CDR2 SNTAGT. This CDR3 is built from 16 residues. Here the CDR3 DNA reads TGTGCCAGCAGTGCTTACAGGGTCCTTTATAATTCACCCCTCCACTTT. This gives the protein CASSAYRVLYNSPLHF.

The CDR3, as DNA: TGCGCCAGCAGCCAAGCGGGGACTAGCGTCTACAATGAGCAGTTCTTC. It codes for CASSQAGTSVYNEQFF. V and J are TRBV4-1 and TRBJ2-1; TRBD2 matches at 10 bases. Germline CDR1 is MGHRA and CDR2 is YSYEKL. This CDR3 comprises 16 residues. Losses at the gene ends were 1 base for V and 3 bases for J; bases not matched to a gene: 3.

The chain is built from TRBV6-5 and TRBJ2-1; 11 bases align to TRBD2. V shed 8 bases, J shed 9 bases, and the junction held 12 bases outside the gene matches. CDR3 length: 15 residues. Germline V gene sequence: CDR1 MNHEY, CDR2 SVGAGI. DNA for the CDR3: TGTGCCAGCGGACTTACTAGCGGGAGCACGGGTGAGCAGTTCTTC. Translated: CASGLTSGSTGEQFF.

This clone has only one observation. The CDR3 sequence: CASSQDGQGGTEAFF. CDR3 coding DNA: TGTGCCAGCAGCCAAGATGGCCAGGGCGGGACTGAAGCTTTCTTT. The rearrangement uses TRBV14 and TRBJ1-1, with D perhaps matching TRBD1 (5 bases). Germline loops: CDR1 SGHDN, CDR2 FVKESK. The CDR3 contains 15 residues. Trimming pared 0 bases from V and 5 bases from J, leaving 13 bases between. The complete variable domain, with remaining parts taken from reference TRBV14 and TRBJ1-1, reads EAGVTQFPSHSVIEKGQTVTLRCDPISGHDNLYWYRRVMGKEIKFLLHFVKESKQDESGMPNNRFLAERTGGTYSTLKVQPAELEDSGVYFCASSQDGQGGTEAFFGQGTRLTVV.

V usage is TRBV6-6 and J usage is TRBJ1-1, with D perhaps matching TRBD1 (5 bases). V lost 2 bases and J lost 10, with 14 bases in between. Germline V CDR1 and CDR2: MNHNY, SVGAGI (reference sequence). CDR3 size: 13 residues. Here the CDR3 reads CASSYAGGQGAFF. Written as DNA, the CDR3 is TGTGCCAGCAGTTACGCCGGCGGTCAGGGAGCTTTCTTT.

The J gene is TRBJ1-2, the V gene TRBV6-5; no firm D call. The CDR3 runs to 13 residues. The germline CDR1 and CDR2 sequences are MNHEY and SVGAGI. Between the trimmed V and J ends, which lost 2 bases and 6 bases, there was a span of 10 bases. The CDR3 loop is CASSYPTLDGYTF. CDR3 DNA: TGTGCCAGCAGTTACCCCACGTTGGATGGCTACACCTTC.